A selection of T cell receptor beta chains follows, all from one sample in a study of shared clonotypes between healthy human individuals. Clones were sequenced by immunoSEQ multiplex PCR, and TCRdb holds only the in-frame ones, with some missing. The sample contains roughly 2,500,000 clones, 93% of which appear only once. Source material: naive CD4+ T cells from PBMCs. All receptors derive from a man aged 18 to 29 in good health. Some clones in this sample may be carry-over from other donors' samples. CDR3s include the opening cysteine and the closing phenylalanine or tryptophan. The D gene is left open where the match is weak. Where a row states a size, it is once, few, many or the class of an expanded clone; other rows omit it.

clone_size,j_call,v_call,d_call,cdr3_nt,cdr3_aa
NA,TRBJ2-7,TRBV18,TRBD1,TGTGCCAGCTCACGCGCGAGGGACAGTCCCTACGAGCAGTACTTC,CASSRARDSPYEQYF
NA,TRBJ2-3,TRBV4-2,TRBD2,TGTGCCAGCAGCCACCCTAGCGGGGGTACAGATACGCAGTATTTT,CASSHPSGGTDTQYF
NA,TRBJ2-2,TRBV5-1,NA,TGCGCCAGCAGCTTGGTGTGGGGGTCGGATTCTTACACCGGGGAGCTGTTTTTT,CASSLVWGSDSYTGELFF
NA,TRBJ2-7,TRBV28,TRBD1,TGTGCCAGCAGTTTCCCAGGACAGGCCTACGAGCAGTACTTC,CASSFPGQAYEQYF
NA,TRBJ2-7,TRBV5-1,NA,TGCGCCAGCAAGGGGCAGTCATCCTACGAGCAGTACTTC,CASKGQSSYEQYF
NA,TRBJ2-7,TRBV18,NA,TGTGCCAGCTCACCAGTAGGGAAGACCTACGAGCAGTACTTC,CASSPVGKTYEQYF
NA,TRBJ2-7,TRBV7-3,NA,TGTGCCAGCAGCTTAATGTTTCACGAGCAGTACTTC,CASSLMFHEQYF
NA,TRBJ2-3,TRBV11-1,NA,TGTGCCAGCAGCACCTTTGGGCAGGGCACAGATACGCAGTATTTT,CASSTFGQGTDTQYF
NA,TRBJ1-2,TRBV6-5,TRBD1,TGTGCCAGCAGCGTAGGGACAGTATCTAACTATGGCTACACCTTC,CASSVGTVSNYGYTF
NA,TRBJ2-2,TRBV5-1,TRBD2,TGCGCCAGCAGCCCCTCCTCTAGCGGGAGTACCGGGGAGCTGTTTTTT,CASSPSSSGSTGELFF
NA,TRBJ2-1,TRBV4-3,TRBD1,TGCGCCAGCAGCCAAGCTCCTCCCGGACAGGGATCGAATGAGCAGTTCTTC,CASSQAPPGQGSNEQFF
once,TRBJ2-2,TRBV9,NA,TGTGCCAGCAGCCCCAGGAACACCGGGGAGCTGTTTTTT,CASSPRNTGELFF
NA,TRBJ2-6,TRBV9,TRBD2,TGTGCCAGCAGCAATCCTAGGACTAGCGGGAGCTCACCTGGGGCCAACGTCCTGACTTTC,CASSNPRTSGSSPGANVLTF
NA,TRBJ1-1,TRBV7-6,TRBD1,TGTGCCAGCAGCATATTCGGACAGGGGATCACTGAAGCTTTCTTT,CASSIFGQGITEAFF
NA,TRBJ2-7,TRBV9,NA,TGTGCCAGCAGCGTAGCGGCAGGGCCCTCCTACGAGCAGTACTTC,CASSVAAGPSYEQYF
NA,TRBJ2-5,TRBV27,NA,TGTGCCAGCAGTTTTAATTGGGTTGCGGGTCTCTACTTC,CASSFNWVAGLYF
NA,TRBJ1-2,TRBV7-2,NA,TGTGCCAGCAGCTTCCGTCAAGGGGGCTACACCTTC,CASSFRQGGYTF
NA,TRBJ1-4,TRBV27,NA,TGTGCCAGCAGTTTTAGGTTGTCGCGGGGCCCCAAAGAAAAACTGTTTTTT,CASSFRLSRGPKEKLFF
NA,TRBJ1-5,TRBV11-2,NA,TGTGCCAGCAGCCGTCGTGGGGGGGGACTGGATCAGCCCCAGCATTTT,CASSRRGGGLDQPQHF
NA,TRBJ2-1,TRBV12-5,NA,TGTGCTAGTGGTCCACCAAGCTCCTACAATGAGCAGTTCTTC,CASGPPSSYNEQFF
once,TRBJ1-4,TRBV5-1,NA,TGCGCCAGCAGCACGGGACGGACAACTAATGAAAAACTGTTTTTT,CASSTGRTTNEKLFF
NA,TRBJ1-1,TRBV5-4,TRBD1,TGTGCCAGCAGCGCCTCACAGGGGGCGGGTACTGAAGCTTTCTTT,CASSASQGAGTEAFF
NA,TRBJ2-1,TRBV4-2,NA,TGTGCCAGCAGCCTTCGACTAGGGATCGATGAGCAGTTCTTC,CASSLRLGIDEQFF
NA,TRBJ2-6,TRBV9,NA,TGTGCCAGCAGCGGCCCATCAAGGGACCCACCTGGGGCCAACGTCCTGACTTTC,CASSGPSRDPPGANVLTF
NA,TRBJ2-7,TRBV30,NA,TGTGCCTGGAGTAACGAAGGCTACGAGCAGTACTTC,CAWSNEGYEQYF
NA,TRBJ2-3,TRBV18,NA,TGTGCCAGCTCAAGGTTACTGGGGGCTACCAGCACAGATACGCAGTATTTT,CASSRLLGATSTDTQYF
NA,TRBJ2-7,TRBV29-1,TRBD2,TGCAGCGTTGCCCCGACTAGCGGGCCAACCTACGAGCAGTACTTC,CSVAPTSGPTYEQYF
NA,TRBJ1-2,TRBV7-2,NA,TGTGCCAGCAGCCCGCAGGCCCCTGGGGGGGGCTACACCTTC,CASSPQAPGGGYTF
once,TRBJ2-5,TRBV28,NA,TGTGCCAGCAGTTTATCCCTAGAGACCCAGTACTTC,CASSLSLETQYF
NA,TRBJ2-7,TRBV9,TRBD2,TGTGCCAGCAGCCCAGGGAGGGTGGCCTCCTACGAGCAGTACTTC,CASSPGRVASYEQYF
NA,TRBJ2-2,TRBV7-9,NA,TGTGCCAGCAGCTTCGGACCTAACACCGGGGAGCTGTTTTTT,CASSFGPNTGELFF
NA,TRBJ2-1,TRBV10-1,NA,TGCGCCAGCAGTGAGTTAGCGACTAGGACAAATGAGCAGTTCTTC,CASSELATRTNEQFF
once,TRBJ1-2,TRBV11-2,NA,TGTGCCAGCAGCGTAGAACAGAGTCGGGGCTACACCTTC,CASSVEQSRGYTF
once,TRBJ2-5,TRBV4-1,NA,TGCGCCAGCAGCCAAGCCGGGACGGCGGAGGAGACCCAGTACTTC,CASSQAGTAEETQYF
NA,TRBJ2-1,TRBV9,NA,TGTGCCAGCAGCGTGGACTCCTACTACAATGAGCAGTTCTTC,CASSVDSYYNEQFF
NA,TRBJ2-1,TRBV7-8,NA,TGTGCCAGCAGCTCCATATCTCTTGGGAATGAGCAGTTCTTC,CASSSISLGNEQFF
NA,TRBJ2-7,TRBV9,TRBD1,TGTGCCAGCAGCGGCGGTGGGACAGGGGCCTACGAGCAGTACTTC,CASSGGGTGAYEQYF
few,TRBJ1-1,TRBV7-3,NA,TGTGCCAGCAGCTTAATCCCACAGATGAACACTGAAGCTTTCTTT,CASSLIPQMNTEAFF
NA,TRBJ1-1,TRBV19,TRBD1,TGTGCCACCGCAGATATCACAGGGGGAGGCACTGAAGCTTTCTTT,CATADITGGGTEAFF
NA,TRBJ1-1,TRBV28,TRBD1,TGTGCCAGCAGTTTTACTACAGGGGGCCGGTTGGATGAAGCTTTCTTT,CASSFTTGGRLDEAFF
NA,TRBJ2-1,TRBV7-6,TRBD2,TGTGCCAGCAGCCAATACGGGACTAGCGGAGACAATGAGCAGTTCTTC,CASSQYGTSGDNEQFF
NA,TRBJ2-7,TRBV30,NA,TGTGCCTGGACCATAAAACAGGGATCTAGCTACGAGCAGTACTTC,CAWTIKQGSSYEQYF
NA,TRBJ2-5,TRBV7-2,NA,TGTGCCAGCAGCGGCAGGGGTCAGGTGGAGACCCAGTACTTC,CASSGRGQVETQYF
NA,TRBJ2-7,TRBV28,NA,TGTGCCACCACATCCGGCAGGGCTCGCGAGCAGTACTTC,CATTSGRAREQYF
few,TRBJ1-1,TRBV2,NA,TGTGCCAGCAGGGCCCGTGCATCTTTGAAAGAAGCTTTCTTT,CASRARASLKEAFF
NA,TRBJ1-1,TRBV7-9,NA,TGTGCCAGCAGCTTAGTAAGGAGGGCTGAAGCTTTCTTT,CASSLVRRAEAFF
once,TRBJ2-2,TRBV12-5,NA,TGTGCTAGTGGTTTGGCCTCCCTTTCGCGGGCCAAGGGCACCGGGGAGCTGTTTTTT,CASGLASLSRAKGTGELFF
NA,TRBJ1-6,TRBV10-3,NA,TGTGCCATCAGTGACGGGGCGCGGGATTCACCCCTCCACTTT,CAISDGARDSPLHF
NA,TRBJ1-5,TRBV6-1,TRBD1,TGTGCCAGCAGCGAAGTTGGACAGGGACAGCCCCAGCATTTT,CASSEVGQGQPQHF
NA,TRBJ1-3,TRBV19,TRBD1,TGTGCCAGTAGGGAAACAGGGGCTGGAAACACCATATATTTT,CASRETGAGNTIYF
NA,TRBJ1-1,TRBV7-2,NA,TGTGCCAGCAGCGAGGACGGATACACTGAAGCTTTCTTT,CASSEDGYTEAFF